This TCR beta chain was obtained from a study of early T cells in non-severe SARS-CoV-2 infection. Individual cDNA molecules received unique molecular identifiers during library preparation. A single record per CDR3 protein comes from TCRdb applying MiXCR to the 5' RACE reads. The sample includes about 58,000 distinct CDR3 sequences, around 11% of them seen just once. Sample: whole blood. This clonotype was obtained from an adult who was a healthcare worker with PCR-confirmed SARS-CoV-2 infection or an uninfected control (not recorded which).

The CDR3 is CSVVGGTGTYNEQFF. The CDR3 nucleotides are TGCAGCGTCGTGGGGGGGACAGGTACCTACAATGAGCAGTTCTTC. The V gene is TRBV29-1, the J gene TRBJ2-1; TRBD1 is a possible D gene (8 bases). Germline V CDR1 and CDR2: SQVTM, ANQGSEA. Trimming took off 6 bases at V and 2 bases at J, with 17 bases between the two ends. There are 15 residues in the CDR3.